Detailed here is one TCR beta chain. This record belongs to a study of T cell responses to AZD1222 COVID-19 vaccine. Deletions cut 3 bases from V and 8 bases from J, with 8 bases between. The CDR3 length is 11 residues. The germline V gene has CDR1 SGDLS and CDR2 YYNGEE. Profiled with immunoSEQ multiplex PCR; TCRdb holds only in-frame clones, not every one. The profile shows tens of thousands of clones, over 85% of them singletons. Sequenced here: peripheral blood, sampled on day 0 of AZD1222 vaccination. This chain links TRBV9 with TRBJ1-2; no firm D call. The TCR was taken from an adult in good health. The CDR3 spells CASSDAWGYTF. The DNA of the CDR3 is TGTGCCAGCAGCGATGCTTGGGGCTACACCTTC.